What follows is one TCR beta chain and its context. Germline CDR1 reads SEHNR; CDR2 reads FQNEAQ (reference sequence). V lost 4 bases to trimming and J lost 6 bases; unmatched junction nucleotides: 6. CDR3 length: 13 amino acids. Measured with immunoSEQ multiplex PCR; TCRdb has only the in-frame clones, and not every one. The sample gives 68,000 or so clones, about 90% of which show up once; over 1.3% is in the top ten. The data derive from a study of T cell changes during pregnancy in multiple sclerosis. The sample here was peripheral blood, taken in the second trimester of pregnancy. The receptor's source is a female donor in good health, enrolled as a control in a pregnancy study. This chain uses TRBV7-9 with TRBJ2-7; 7 bases are a match to TRBD1. CDR3 nucleotides: TGTGCCAGCAGCTCGACAGGGAGATCCGAGCAGTACTTC. This gives the protein CASSSTGRSEQYF.